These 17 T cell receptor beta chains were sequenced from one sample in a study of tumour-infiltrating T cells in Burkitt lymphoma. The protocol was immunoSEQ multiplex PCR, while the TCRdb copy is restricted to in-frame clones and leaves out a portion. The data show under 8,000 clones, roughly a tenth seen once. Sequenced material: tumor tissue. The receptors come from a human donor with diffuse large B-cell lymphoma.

The CDR3 DNA follows: TGTGCCAGCAGCCAAGAGGCAGGGAGCAATCAGCCCCAGCATTTT. This encodes CASSQEAGSNQPQHF. V and J are TRBV4-2 and TRBJ1-5; possible D gene TRBD1, 5 bases. There are 15 residues in the CDR3. Trimming pared 0 bases from V and 1 base from J, leaving 7 bases between. The germline CDR1 and CDR2 sequences are LGHNA and YNFKEQ.

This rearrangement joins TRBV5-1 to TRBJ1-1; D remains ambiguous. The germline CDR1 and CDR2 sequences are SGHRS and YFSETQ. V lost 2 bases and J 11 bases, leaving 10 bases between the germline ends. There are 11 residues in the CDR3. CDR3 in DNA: TGCGCCAGCAGCTTAGGGCGGTGGGCTTTCTTT. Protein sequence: CASSLGRWAFF.

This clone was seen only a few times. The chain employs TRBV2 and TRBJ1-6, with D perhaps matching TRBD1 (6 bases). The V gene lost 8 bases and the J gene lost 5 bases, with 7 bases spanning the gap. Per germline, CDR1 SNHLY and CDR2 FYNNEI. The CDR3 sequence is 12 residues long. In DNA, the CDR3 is TGTGCCAGCGGACAGAATAATTCACCCCTCCACTTT. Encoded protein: CASGQNNSPLHF. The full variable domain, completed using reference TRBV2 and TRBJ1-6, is EPEVTQTPSHQVTQMGQEVILRCVPISNHLYFYWYRQILGQKVEFLVSFYNNEISEKSEIFDDQFSVERPDGSNFTLKIRSTKLEDSAMYFCASGQNNSPLHFGNGTRLTVT.

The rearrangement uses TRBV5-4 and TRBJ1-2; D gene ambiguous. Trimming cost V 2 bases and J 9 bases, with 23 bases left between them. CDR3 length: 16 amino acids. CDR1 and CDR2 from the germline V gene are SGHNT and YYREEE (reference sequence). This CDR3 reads CASSLGPGPNLASYTF. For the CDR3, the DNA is TGTGCCAGCAGCTTAGGGCCAGGCCCGAACTTAGCAAGCTACACCTTC. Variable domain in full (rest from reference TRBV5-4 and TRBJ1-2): ETGVTQSPTHLIKTRGQQVTLRCSSQSGHNTVSWYQQALGQGPQFIFQYYREEENGRGNFPPRFSGLQFPNYSSELNVNALELDDSALYLCASSLGPGPNLASYTFGSGTRLTVV.

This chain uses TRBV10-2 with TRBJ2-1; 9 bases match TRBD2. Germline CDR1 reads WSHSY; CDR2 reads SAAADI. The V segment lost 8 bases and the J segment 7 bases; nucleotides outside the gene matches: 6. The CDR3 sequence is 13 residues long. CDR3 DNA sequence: TGCGCCAGCGCGGTGCGGGGGGGGAATGAGCAGTTCTTC. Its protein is CASAVRGGNEQFF.

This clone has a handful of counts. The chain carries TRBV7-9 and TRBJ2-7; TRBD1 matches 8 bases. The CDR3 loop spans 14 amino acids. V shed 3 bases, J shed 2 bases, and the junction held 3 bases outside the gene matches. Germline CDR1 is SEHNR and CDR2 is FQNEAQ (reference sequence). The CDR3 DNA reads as TGTGCCAGCAGCTTTCAGGGGGCCCCCTACGAGCAGTACTTC. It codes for CASSFQGAPYEQYF.

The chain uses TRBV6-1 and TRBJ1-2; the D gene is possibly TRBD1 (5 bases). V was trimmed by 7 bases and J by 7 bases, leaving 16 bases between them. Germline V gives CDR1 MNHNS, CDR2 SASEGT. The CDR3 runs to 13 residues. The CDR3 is CASTERTGRGYTF. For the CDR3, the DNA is TGTGCCAGCACCGAAAGAACAGGACGTGGCTACACCTTC.

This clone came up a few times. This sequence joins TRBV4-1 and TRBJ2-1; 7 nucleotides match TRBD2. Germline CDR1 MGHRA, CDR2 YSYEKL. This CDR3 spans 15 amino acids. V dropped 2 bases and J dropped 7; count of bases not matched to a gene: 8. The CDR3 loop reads CASSQHVMGGNEQFF. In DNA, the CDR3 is TGCGCCAGCAGCCAACACGTAATGGGGGGGAATGAGCAGTTCTTC.

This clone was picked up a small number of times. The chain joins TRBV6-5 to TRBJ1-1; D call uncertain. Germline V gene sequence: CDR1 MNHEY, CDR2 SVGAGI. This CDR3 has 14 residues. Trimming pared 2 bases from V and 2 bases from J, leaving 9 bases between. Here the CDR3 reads CASSYRSLNTEAFF. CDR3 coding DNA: TGTGCCAGCAGTTACAGGAGCCTCAACACTGAAGCTTTCTTT.

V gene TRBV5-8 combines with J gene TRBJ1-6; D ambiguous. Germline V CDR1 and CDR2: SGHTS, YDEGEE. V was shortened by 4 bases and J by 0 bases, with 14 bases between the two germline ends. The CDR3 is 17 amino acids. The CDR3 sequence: CASSPTRLSSYNSPLHF. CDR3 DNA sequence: TGTGCCAGCAGCCCAACACGACTGAGCTCCTATAATTCACCCCTCCACTTT.

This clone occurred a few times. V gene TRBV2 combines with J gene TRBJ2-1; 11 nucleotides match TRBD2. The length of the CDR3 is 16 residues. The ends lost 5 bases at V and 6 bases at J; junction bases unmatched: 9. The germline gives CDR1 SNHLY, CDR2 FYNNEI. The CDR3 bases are TGTGCCAGCAGTTCCTTTACTAGCGGGGGAAGCAATGAGCAGTTCTTC. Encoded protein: CASSSFTSGGSNEQFF.

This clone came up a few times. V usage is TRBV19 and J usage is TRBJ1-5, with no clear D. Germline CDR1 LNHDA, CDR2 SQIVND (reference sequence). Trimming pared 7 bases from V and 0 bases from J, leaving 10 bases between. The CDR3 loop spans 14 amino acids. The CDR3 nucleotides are TGTGCCAGTACCCTAGGGCGTAGCAATCAGCCCCAGCATTTT. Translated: CASTLGRSNQPQHF.

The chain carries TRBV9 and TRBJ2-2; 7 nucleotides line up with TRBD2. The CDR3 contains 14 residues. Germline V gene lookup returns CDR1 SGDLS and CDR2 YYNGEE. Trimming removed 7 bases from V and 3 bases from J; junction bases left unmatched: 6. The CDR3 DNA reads TGTGCCAGCCGTGGGGGGGACTACACCGGGGAGCTGTTTTTT. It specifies CASRGGDYTGELFF. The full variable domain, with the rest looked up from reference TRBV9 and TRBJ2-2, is DSGVTQTPKHLITATGQRVTLRCSPRSGDLSVYWYQQSLDQGLQFLIQYYNGEERAKGNILERFSAQQFPDLHSELNLSSLELGDSALYFCASRGGDYTGELFFGEGSRLTVL.

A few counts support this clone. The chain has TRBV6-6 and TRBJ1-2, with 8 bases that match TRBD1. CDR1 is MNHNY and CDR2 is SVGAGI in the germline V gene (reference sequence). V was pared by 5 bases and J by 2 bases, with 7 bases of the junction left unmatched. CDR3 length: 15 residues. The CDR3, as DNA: TGTGCCAGCAGTGGGGGACAGGAGTTAAACTATGGCTACACCTTC. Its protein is CASSGGQELNYGYTF.

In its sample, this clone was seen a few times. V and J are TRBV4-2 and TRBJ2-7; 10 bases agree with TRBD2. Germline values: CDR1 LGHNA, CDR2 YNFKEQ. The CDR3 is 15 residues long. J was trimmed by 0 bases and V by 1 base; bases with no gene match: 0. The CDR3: CASSQGLAGSYEQYF. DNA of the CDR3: TGTGCCAGCAGCCAAGGACTAGCGGGCTCCTACGAGCAGTACTTC.

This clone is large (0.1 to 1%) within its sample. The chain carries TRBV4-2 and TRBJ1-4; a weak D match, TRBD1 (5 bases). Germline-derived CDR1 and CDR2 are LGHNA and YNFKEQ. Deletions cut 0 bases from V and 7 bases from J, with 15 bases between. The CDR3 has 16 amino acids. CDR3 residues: CASSQDRQGYSEKLFF. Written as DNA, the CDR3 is TGTGCCAGCAGCCAAGATAGGCAGGGATATAGTGAAAAACTGTTTTTT.

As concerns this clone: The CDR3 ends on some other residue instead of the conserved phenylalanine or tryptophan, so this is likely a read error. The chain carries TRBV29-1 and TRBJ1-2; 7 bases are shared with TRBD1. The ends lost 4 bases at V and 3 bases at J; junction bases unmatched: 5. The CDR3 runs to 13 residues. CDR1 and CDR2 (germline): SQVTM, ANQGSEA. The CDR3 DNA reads TGCAGCGTTGGCACAGGGGAGGACTATGGCTACACCCTC. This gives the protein CSVGTGEDYGYTL.